This T cell receptor beta chain was obtained from a study of blood T cell repertoires in COVID-19. Using immunoSEQ multiplex PCR, the repertoire was profiled, and TCRdb retains in-frame clones only, with some absent. The table has a few hundred thousand clones, around nine tenths seen once. The trim removed 4 bases at V and 4 bases at J, leaving 6 bases unmatched. The CDR3 is 15 residues long. Germline CDR1 reads SGDLS; CDR2 reads YYNGEE. What was sequenced was peripheral blood. The TCR originated in a man older than 75 with acute or convalescent COVID-19. J is TRBJ2-3 and V is TRBV9; TRBD2 matches at 10 bases. The CDR3, as DNA: TGTGCCAGCAGCAAAAGCGGGGGGGAAGCAGATACGCAGTATTTT. Amino acid sequence: CASSKSGGEADTQYF. Combining the CDR3 with reference TRBV9 and TRBJ2-3 gives the whole variable domain DSGVTQTPKHLITATGQRVTLRCSPRSGDLSVYWYQQSLDQGLQFLIQYYNGEERAKGNILERFSAQQFPDLHSELNLSSLELGDSALYFCASSKSGGEADTQYFGPGTRLTVL.